This is a list of T cell receptor beta chains from one sample in a study of cytomegalovirus exposure and HLA in healthy donors. The assay was immunoSEQ multiplex PCR, and TCRdb's table has in-frame clones only and misses some. The repertoire holds over 130,000 clones, with approximately 80% as singletons. Sequenced input: PBMCs. Source of these receptors: a male donor in good health and CMV-seronegative. Each CDR3 is given with its conserved first and last residue. A D gene is named only where the DNA matches it firmly. For some rows the clone size is stated as once, few or many, or as a class when expanded; others skip it.

D: TRBD1; J: TRBJ1-2; V: TRBV7-8; size: few; CDR3: CASSLGQGRGYTF; DNA: TGTGCCAGCAGCTTGGGACAGGGGCGCGGCTACACCTTC
D: NA; J: TRBJ2-1; V: TRBV10-1; size: once; CDR3: CASGRSYNEQFF; DNA: TGCGCCAGCGGGAGGTCCTACAATGAGCAGTTCTTC
D: NA; J: TRBJ1-1; V: TRBV25-1; size: NA; CDR3: CASSEPRGERAFF; DNA: TGTGCCAGCAGTGAACCTCGGGGGGAAAGGGCTTTCTTT
D: TRBD1; J: TRBJ1-4; V: TRBV5-1; size: once; CDR3: CASAGTGATNEKLFF; DNA: TGCGCCAGTGCCGGGACAGGGGCTACTAATGAAAAACTGTTTTTT
D: TRBD1; J: TRBJ1-2; V: TRBV10-3; size: few; CDR3: CAISPGTGINGYTF; DNA: TGTGCCATCAGTCCCGGGACAGGGATTAATGGCTACACCTTC
D: NA; J: TRBJ2-5; V: TRBV7-8; size: NA; CDR3: CASSLGGEGLMETQYF; DNA: TGTGCCAGCAGCTTAGGAGGAGAGGGACTGATGGAGACCCAGTACTTC
D: TRBD1; J: TRBJ1-3; V: TRBV15; size: once; CDR3: CATSREILQGRHTIYF; DNA: TGTGCCACCAGCAGGGAGATCTTACAGGGGCGACACACCATATATTTT
D: NA; J: TRBJ1-2; V: TRBV4-1; size: NA; CDR3: CASSQDAGEGGGYTF; DNA: TGCGCCAGCAGCCAAGATGCAGGGGAGGGAGGTGGCTACACCTTC
D: TRBD2; J: TRBJ2-7; V: TRBV18; size: NA; CDR3: CASSPQTSGSYEQYF; DNA: TGTGCCAGCTCACCACAGACTAGCGGGAGCTACGAGCAGTACTTC
D: TRBD1; J: TRBJ2-5; V: TRBV4-1; size: NA; CDR3: CASSQRQGTQETQYF; DNA: TGCGCCAGCAGCCAACGACAGGGGACACAAGAGACCCAGTACTTC
D: NA; J: TRBJ1-2; V: TRBV29-1; size: NA; CDR3: CSVEDRGTNLDYGYTF; DNA: TGCAGCGTTGAAGATCGAGGGACAAATCTGGACTATGGCTACACCTTC
D: NA; J: TRBJ1-3; V: TRBV5-1; size: NA; CDR3: CASSFEQGGYF; DNA: TGCGCCAGCAGCTTTGAACAGGGTGGGTATTTT
D: NA; J: TRBJ1-2; V: TRBV7-9; size: NA; CDR3: CASSFPANYGYTF; DNA: TGTGCCAGCAGCTTTCCGGCTAACTATGGCTACACCTTC
D: NA; J: TRBJ2-1; V: TRBV5-6; size: NA; CDR3: CASSLRGGVYNEQFF; DNA: TGTGCCAGCAGCTTGCGAGGGGGAGTATACAATGAGCAGTTCTTC
D: NA; J: TRBJ2-7; V: TRBV11-2; size: NA; CDR3: CASSLRAYEQYF; DNA: TGTGCCAGCAGCCTTCGGGCCTACGAGCAGTACTTC
D: NA; J: TRBJ2-2; V: TRBV21-1; size: NA; CDR3: CASKRERGELFF; DNA: TGTGCCAGTAAAAGGGAGCGGGGGGAGCTGTTTTTT
D: TRBD1; J: TRBJ1-6; V: TRBV27; size: NA; CDR3: CASRPDRASSYNSPLHF; DNA: TGTGCCAGCAGACCTGACAGGGCGAGCTCCTATAATTCACCCCTCCACTTT
D: NA; J: TRBJ1-1; V: TRBV19; size: few; CDR3: CATLGGTEAFF; DNA: TGTGCCACCCTCGGGGGGACTGAAGCTTTCTTT
D: TRBD2; J: TRBJ2-4; V: TRBV28; size: NA; CDR3: CASSSGTSVAKNIQYF; DNA: TGTGCCAGCAGTTCCGGGACTAGCGTAGCCAAAAACATTCAGTACTTC
D: TRBD2; J: TRBJ2-1; V: TRBV2; size: NA; CDR3: CASGRWASGSVRQFF; DNA: TGTGCCAGCGGGCGGTGGGCTAGCGGGAGCGTCCGGCAGTTCTTC
D: TRBD2; J: TRBJ2-3; V: TRBV27; size: NA; CDR3: CASSLLASGGSTDTQYF; DNA: TGTGCCAGCAGTTTACTCGCTAGCGGGGGGAGCACAGATACGCAGTATTTT
D: TRBD2; J: TRBJ2-1; V: TRBV28; size: NA; CDR3: CASSVTSLGNEQFF; DNA: TGTGCCAGCAGCGTGACTAGCCTTGGGAATGAGCAGTTCTTC
D: TRBD2; J: TRBJ2-1; V: TRBV10-2; size: NA; CDR3: CASTSTSGSDEQFF; DNA: TGCGCCAGCACCAGTACTAGCGGGAGTGACGAGCAGTTCTTC
D: TRBD2; J: TRBJ2-2; V: TRBV4-1; size: NA; CDR3: CASSQALAGVAGELFF; DNA: TGCGCCAGCAGCCAAGCGCTAGCGGGAGTGGCCGGGGAGCTGTTTTTT